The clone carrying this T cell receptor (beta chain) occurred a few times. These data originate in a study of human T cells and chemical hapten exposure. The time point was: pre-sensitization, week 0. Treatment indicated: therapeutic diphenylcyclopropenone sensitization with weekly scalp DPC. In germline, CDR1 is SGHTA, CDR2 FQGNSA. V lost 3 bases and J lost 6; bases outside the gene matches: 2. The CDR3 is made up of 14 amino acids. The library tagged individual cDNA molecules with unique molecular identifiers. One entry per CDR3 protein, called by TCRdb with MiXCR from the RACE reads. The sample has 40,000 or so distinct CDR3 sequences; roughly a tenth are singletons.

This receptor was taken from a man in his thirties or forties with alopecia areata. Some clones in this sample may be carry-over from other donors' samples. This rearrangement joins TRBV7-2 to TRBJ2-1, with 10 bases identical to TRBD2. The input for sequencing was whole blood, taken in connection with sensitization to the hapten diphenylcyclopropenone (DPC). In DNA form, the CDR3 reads TGTGCCAGCAGCTTGGGGACTAGCGCCAATGAGCAGTTCTTC. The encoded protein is CASSLGTSANEQFF.